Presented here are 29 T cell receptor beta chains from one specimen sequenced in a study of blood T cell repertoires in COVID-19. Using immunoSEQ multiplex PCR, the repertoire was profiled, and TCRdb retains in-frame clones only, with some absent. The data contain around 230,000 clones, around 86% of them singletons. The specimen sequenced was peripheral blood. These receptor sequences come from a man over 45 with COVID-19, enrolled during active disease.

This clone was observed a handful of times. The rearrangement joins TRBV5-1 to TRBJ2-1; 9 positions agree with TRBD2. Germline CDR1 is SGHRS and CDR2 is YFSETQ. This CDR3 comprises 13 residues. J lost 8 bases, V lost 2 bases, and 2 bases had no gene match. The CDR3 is CASSLGTSYEQFF. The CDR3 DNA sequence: TGCGCCAGCAGCTTAGGGACTAGCTATGAGCAGTTCTTC.

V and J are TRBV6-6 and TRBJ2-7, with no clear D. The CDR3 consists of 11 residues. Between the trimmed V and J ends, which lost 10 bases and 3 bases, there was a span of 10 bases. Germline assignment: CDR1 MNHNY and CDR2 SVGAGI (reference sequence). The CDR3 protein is CATSSVYEQYF. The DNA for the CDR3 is TGTGCCACCTCTTCAGTCTACGAGCAGTACTTC.

Written as DNA, the CDR3 is TGCGCCAGCAGCTTGACAGGACAGCCCCCCTACGAGCAGTACTTC. It encodes CASSLTGQPPYEQYF. The genes are TRBV5-1 and TRBJ2-7, with TRBD1 as a possible D gene (6 bases). The V and J ends lost 1 base and 2 bases respectively, with 13 bases between them. CDR1 and CDR2 (germline): SGHRS, YFSETQ. The length of the CDR3 is 15 residues.

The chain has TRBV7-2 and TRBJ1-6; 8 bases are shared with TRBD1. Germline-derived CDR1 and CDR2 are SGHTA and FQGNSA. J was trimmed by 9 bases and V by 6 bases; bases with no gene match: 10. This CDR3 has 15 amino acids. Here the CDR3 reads CASRSAGGASSPLHF. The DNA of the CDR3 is TGTGCCAGCAGAAGCGCAGGGGGCGCTTCTTCACCCCTCCACTTT.

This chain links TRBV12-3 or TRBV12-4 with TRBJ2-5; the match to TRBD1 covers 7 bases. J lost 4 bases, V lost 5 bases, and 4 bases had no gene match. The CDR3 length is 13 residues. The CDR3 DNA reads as TGTGCCAGCAGTCGACAGGGAATAGAGACCCAGTACTTC. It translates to CASSRQGIETQYF.

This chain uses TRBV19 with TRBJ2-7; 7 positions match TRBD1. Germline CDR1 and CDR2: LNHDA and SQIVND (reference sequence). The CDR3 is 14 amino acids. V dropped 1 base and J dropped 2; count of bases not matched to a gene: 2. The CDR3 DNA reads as TGTGCCAGTAGTATAGCCGACAGGGCCTACGAGCAGTACTTC. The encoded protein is CASSIADRAYEQYF.

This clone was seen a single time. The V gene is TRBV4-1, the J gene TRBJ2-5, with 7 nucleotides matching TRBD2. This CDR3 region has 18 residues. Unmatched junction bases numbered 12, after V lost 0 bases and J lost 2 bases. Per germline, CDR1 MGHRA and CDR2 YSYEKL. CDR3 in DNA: TGCGCCAGCAGCCAAGACCCCGTGGTGGCGGGAGTTCAAGAGACCCAGTACTTC. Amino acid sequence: CASSQDPVVAGVQETQYF.

In nucleotides, the CDR3 is TGTGCCAGCAGCTTGTCCCCCCTGGGAGGGGATCAGCCCCAGCATTTT. Residues: CASSLSPLGGDQPQHF. This chain uses TRBV5-6 with TRBJ1-5; possibly TRBD1 for D (5 bases). The CDR3 is 16 residues long. Between the trimmed V and J ends, which lost 1 base and 5 bases, there was a span of 16 bases. Germline assignment: CDR1 SGHDT and CDR2 YYEEEE.

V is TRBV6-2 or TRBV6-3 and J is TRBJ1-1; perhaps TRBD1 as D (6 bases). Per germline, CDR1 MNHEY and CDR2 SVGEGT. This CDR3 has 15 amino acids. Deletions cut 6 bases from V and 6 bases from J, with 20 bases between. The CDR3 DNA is TGTGCCAGCAGCCCCCCCCGGGGGGGCGGGCCTGAAGCTTTCTTT. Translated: CASSPPRGGGPEAFF.

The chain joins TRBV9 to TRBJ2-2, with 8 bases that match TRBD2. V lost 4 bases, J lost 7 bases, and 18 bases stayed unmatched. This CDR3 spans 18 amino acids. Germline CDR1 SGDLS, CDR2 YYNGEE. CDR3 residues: CASSSRGGTSGWFGELFF. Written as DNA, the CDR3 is TGTGCCAGCAGCTCCCGGGGGGGGACTAGTGGTTGGTTCGGGGAGCTGTTTTTT. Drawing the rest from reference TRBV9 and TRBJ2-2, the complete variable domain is DSGVTQTPKHLITATGQRVTLRCSPRSGDLSVYWYQQSLDQGLQFLIQYYNGEERAKGNILERFSAQQFPDLHSELNLSSLELGDSALYFCASSSRGGTSGWFGELFFGEGSRLTVL.

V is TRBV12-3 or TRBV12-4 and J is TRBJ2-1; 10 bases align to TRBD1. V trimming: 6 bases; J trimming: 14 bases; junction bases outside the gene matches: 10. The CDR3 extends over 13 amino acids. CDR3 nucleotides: TGTGCCAGCAGGGGACAGGGGCGGGTAGCGGAGTTCTTC. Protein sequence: CASRGQGRVAEFF.

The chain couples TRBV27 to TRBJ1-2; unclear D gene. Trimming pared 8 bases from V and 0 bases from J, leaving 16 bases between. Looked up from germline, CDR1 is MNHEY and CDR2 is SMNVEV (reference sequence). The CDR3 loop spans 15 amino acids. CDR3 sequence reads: CASALARVSNYGYTF. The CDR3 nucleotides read TGTGCCAGCGCCCTTGCGAGGGTATCTAACTATGGCTACACCTTC.

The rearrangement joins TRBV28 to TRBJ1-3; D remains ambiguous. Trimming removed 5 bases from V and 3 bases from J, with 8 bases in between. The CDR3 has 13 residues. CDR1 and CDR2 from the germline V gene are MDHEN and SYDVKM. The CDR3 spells CASSPSVGNTIYF. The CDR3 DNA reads TGTGCCAGCAGTCCCTCGGTTGGAAACACCATATATTTT.

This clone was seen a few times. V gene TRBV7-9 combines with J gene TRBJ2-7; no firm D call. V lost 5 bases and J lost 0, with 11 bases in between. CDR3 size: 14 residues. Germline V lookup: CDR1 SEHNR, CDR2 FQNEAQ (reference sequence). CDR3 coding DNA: TGTGCCAGCAGCGCCGAACAGAGCTCCTACGAGCAGTACTTC. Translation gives CASSAEQSSYEQYF.

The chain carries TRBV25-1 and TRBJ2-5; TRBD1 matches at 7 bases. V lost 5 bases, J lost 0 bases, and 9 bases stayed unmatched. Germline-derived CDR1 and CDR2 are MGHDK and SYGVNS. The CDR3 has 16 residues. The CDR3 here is CASSNWDSWYQETQYF. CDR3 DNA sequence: TGTGCCAGCAGTAACTGGGACAGCTGGTACCAAGAGACCCAGTACTTC.

The CDR3 DNA follows: TGTGCCAGTAGTCTCGGACAAATCTACGAGCAGTACTTC. It is translated as CASSLGQIYEQYF. V is TRBV19 and J is TRBJ2-7, with D maybe TRBD1 (5 bases). Germline CDR1 reads LNHDA; CDR2 reads SQIVND (reference sequence). V lost 5 bases and J 3 bases, leaving 11 bases between the germline ends. This CDR3 is 13 amino acids long.

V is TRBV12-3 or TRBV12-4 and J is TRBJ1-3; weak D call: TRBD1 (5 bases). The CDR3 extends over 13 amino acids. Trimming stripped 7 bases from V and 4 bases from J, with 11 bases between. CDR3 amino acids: CASTQGRGNTIYF. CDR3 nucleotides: TGTGCCAGCACCCAGGGTAGGGGAAACACCATATATTTT.

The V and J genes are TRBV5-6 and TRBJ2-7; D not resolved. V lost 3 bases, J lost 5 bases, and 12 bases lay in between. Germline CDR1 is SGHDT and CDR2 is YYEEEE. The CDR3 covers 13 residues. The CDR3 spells CASSWYARDEQYF. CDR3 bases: TGTGCCAGCAGCTGGTATGCCCGCGACGAGCAGTACTTC.

CDR3 sequence reads: CASSPYLGQGTSNQPQHF. DNA of the CDR3: TGTGCCAGCAGTCCATACTTGGGACAGGGGACGAGCAATCAGCCCCAGCATTTT. The chain has TRBV27 and TRBJ1-5, with 10 nucleotides matching TRBD1. This CDR3 is built from 18 residues. The germline gives CDR1 MNHEY, CDR2 SMNVEV (reference sequence). J lost 1 base, V lost 5 bases, and 11 bases had no gene match.

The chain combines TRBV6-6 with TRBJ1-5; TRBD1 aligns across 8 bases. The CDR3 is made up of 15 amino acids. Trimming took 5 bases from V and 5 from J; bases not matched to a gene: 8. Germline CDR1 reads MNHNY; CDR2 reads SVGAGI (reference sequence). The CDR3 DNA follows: TGTGCCAGCAGTCGTGGACAGGGCGAGTATCAGCCCCAGCATTTT. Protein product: CASSRGQGEYQPQHF.

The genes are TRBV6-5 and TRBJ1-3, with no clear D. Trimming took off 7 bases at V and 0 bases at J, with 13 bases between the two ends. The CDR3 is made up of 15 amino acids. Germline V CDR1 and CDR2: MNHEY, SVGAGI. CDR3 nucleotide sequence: TGTGCCAGCAAAGTCGCGGGGAACTCTGGAAACACCATATATTTT. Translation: CASKVAGNSGNTIYF.

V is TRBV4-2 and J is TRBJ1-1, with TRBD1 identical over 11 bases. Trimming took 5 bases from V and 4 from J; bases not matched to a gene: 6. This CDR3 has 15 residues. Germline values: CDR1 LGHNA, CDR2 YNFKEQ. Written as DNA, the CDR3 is TGTGCCAGCAGCACCCGGACAGGGGGCTTCACTGAAGCTTTCTTT. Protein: CASSTRTGGFTEAFF.

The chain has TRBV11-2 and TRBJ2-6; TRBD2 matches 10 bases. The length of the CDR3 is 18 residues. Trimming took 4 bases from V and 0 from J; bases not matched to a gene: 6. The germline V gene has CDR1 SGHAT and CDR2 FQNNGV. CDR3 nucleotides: TGTGCCAGCAGCTGGGGACTAGCGTCGCACTCTGGGGCCAACGTCCTGACTTTC. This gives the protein CASSWGLASHSGANVLTF.

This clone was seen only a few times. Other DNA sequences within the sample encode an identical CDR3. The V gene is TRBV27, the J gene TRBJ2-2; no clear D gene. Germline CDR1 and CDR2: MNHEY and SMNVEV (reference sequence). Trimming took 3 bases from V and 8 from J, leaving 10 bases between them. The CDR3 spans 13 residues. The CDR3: CASSFRPGGELFF. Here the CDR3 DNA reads TGTGCCAGCAGTTTCCGCCCCGGGGGGGAGCTGTTTTTT.

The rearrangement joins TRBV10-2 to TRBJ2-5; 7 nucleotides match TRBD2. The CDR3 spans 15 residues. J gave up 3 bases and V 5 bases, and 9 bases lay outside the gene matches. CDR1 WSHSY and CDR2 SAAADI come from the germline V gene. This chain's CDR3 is CASSNGLETKETQYF. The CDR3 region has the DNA TGCGCCAGCAGTAATGGACTAGAAACCAAAGAGACCCAGTACTTC.

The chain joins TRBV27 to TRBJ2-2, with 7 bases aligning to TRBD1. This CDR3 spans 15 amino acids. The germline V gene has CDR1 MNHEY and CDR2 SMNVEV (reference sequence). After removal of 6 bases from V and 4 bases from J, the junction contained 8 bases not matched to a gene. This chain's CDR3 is CASRHTPGGTGELFF. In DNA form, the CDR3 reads TGTGCCAGCAGACACACCCCAGGGGGCACCGGGGAGCTGTTTTTT.

The CDR3 here is CASSPGTGGTGELFF. The CDR3 nucleotides read TGTGCCAGCAGCCCCGGGACAGGGGGAACCGGGGAGCTGTTTTTT. The V and J genes are TRBV6-5 and TRBJ2-2; 11 positions agree with TRBD1. Germline loops: CDR1 MNHEY, CDR2 SVGAGI. The CDR3 runs to 15 residues. Trimming removed 6 bases from V and 5 bases from J; junction bases left unmatched: 5.

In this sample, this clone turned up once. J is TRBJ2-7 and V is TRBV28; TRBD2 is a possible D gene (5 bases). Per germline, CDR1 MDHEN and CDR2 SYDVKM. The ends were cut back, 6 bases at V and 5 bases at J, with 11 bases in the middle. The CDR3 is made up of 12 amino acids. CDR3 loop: CASSDGRDEQYF. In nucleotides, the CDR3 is TGTGCCAGCAGCGACGGGCGGGACGAGCAGTACTTC. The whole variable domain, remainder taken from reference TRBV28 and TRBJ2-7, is DVKVTQSSRYLVKRTGEKVFLECVQDMDHENMFWYRQDPGLGLRLIYFSYDVKMKEKGDIPEGYSVSREKKERFSLILESASTNQTSMYLCASSDGRDEQYFGPGTRLTVT.

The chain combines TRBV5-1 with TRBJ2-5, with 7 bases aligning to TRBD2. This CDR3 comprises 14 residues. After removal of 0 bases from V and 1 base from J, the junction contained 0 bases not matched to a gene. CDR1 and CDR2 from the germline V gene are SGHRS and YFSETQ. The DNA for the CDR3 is TGCGCCAGCAGCTTGGGGGGGGGCCAAGAGACCCAGTACTTC. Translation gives CASSLGGGQETQYF.